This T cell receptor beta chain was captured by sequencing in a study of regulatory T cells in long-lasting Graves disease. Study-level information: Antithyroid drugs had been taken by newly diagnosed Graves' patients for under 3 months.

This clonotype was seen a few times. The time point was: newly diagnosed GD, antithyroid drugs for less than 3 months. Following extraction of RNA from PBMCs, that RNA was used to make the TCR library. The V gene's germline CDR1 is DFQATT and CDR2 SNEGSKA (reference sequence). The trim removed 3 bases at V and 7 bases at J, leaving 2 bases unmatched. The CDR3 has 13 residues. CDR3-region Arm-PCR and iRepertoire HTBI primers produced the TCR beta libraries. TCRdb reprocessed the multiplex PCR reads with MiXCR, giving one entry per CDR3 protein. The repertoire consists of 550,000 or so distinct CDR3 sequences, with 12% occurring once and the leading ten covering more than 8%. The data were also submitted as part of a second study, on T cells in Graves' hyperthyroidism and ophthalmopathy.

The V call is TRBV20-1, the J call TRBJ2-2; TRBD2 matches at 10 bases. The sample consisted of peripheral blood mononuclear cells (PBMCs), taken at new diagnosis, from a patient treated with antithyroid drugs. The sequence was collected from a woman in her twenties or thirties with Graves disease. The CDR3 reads CSARASGSGELFF. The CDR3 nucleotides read TGCAGTGCTAGGGCTAGCGGGAGCGGGGAGCTGTTTTTT.